This T cell receptor (beta chain) was identified during a study of blood T cell repertoires in COVID-19. About the study: The samples span acute and convalescent COVID-19 from the United States, Italy and Spain. PBMCs, B-cell-depleted T cells, or T cells provided the cDNA or gDNA that made up the material.

Per germline, CDR1 LGHDT and CDR2 YNNKEL (reference sequence). The CDR3 length is 15 residues. V dropped 4 bases and J dropped 0; count of bases not matched to a gene: 3. Per the original methods: Researchers report that nucleated cell counts were estimated from reference gene primer amplification. Produced via immunoSEQ multiplex PCR; TCRdb's table is partial and in-frame only. V and J calls and clone size are given by that table; D and trimming were obtained from the DNA. The top ten clones hold 37% of a sample with 120,000 or so clones, approximately 80% of them seen once. The sequencing input was peripheral blood. V usage is TRBV3-1 (or the pseudogene TRBV3-2) and J usage is TRBJ1-5; 7 bases line up with TRBD1. The sequence derives from a man aged 40-49 years with active or convalescent COVID-19. As DNA, the CDR3 is TGTGCCAGCAGCCTTGGGACAGATAGCAATCAGCCCCAGCATTTT. Residues: CASSLGTDSNQPQHF.